This TCR beta chain was identified in a study of CD8+CD57+ T cells in acquired aplastic anemia. Findings of the study overall: Significance was not reached for CD8+ Simpson's diversity between patients and controls. Around 29 shared CD8+ CDR3s appeared highly expressed within patients' immunodominant clones.

This clonotype was found many times. The antigen remains unidentified. Using genomic DNA as the template, TCR beta VDJ and CDR3 profiling was carried out. TCRdb re-called the reads with MiXCR, one entry per CDR3 protein. This repertoire shows around 140,000 distinct CDR3 sequences, roughly 40% found once; its top ten account for 8% to 9%. Sequenced sample: sorted CD4+, CD8+, or CD8+CD57+ T cells (not recorded which) from PBMCs. The TCR originated in a human donor in good health, serving as a control.

Here the CDR3 reads CAGSDPSSYNEQFF. In DNA form, the CDR3 reads TGTGCCGGTTCTGACCCGAGCTCCTACAATGAGCAGTTCTTC. The J gene is TRBJ2-1, the V gene TRBV19; D is ambiguous. Germline assignment: CDR1 LNHDA and CDR2 SQIVND (reference sequence). V was clipped by 11 bases and J by 0 bases, with 14 bases between them. The CDR3 consists of 14 residues.